These T cell receptor beta chains were read from a single sample in a study of beta chain features in type 1 diabetes. Data came from immunoSEQ multiplex PCR; TCRdb stores just in-frame clones and leaves some out. The repertoire consists of about 230,000 clones, with more than 15% occurring once and the leading ten covering 0.065% to 0.095%. The material sequenced was naive CD4+ T cells from blood. The source of these receptors is a man in his thirties or forties with type 1 diabetes. Both conserved end residues are part of each CDR3. The D gene is left open where the match is weak. Clone size is not always given. Where it is, it says once, few, many or a class for expanded clones.

j_call | clone_size | v_call | d_call | cdr3_nt | cdr3_aa
TRBJ2-6 | few | TRBV2 | . | TGTGCCATACCGGGACCCCTGGCCCACTCTGGGGCCAACGTCCTGACTTTC | CAIPGPLAHSGANVLTF
TRBJ1-1 | few | TRBV5-6 | TRBD1 | TGTGCCAGCAGCCTACGGACAGGGAGTTTCAACACTGAAGCTTTCTTT | CASSLRTGSFNTEAFF
TRBJ2-3 | few | TRBV25-1 | . | TGTGCCAGCAGTGAAGTTACGCAGTATTTT | CASSEVTQYF
TRBJ2-1 | few | TRBV30 | TRBD1 | TGTGCCTGGAGTCCAGGGGGTGGGACCCTAAGCAATGAGCAGTTCTTC | CAWSPGGGTLSNEQFF
TRBJ2-2 | . | TRBV28 | . | TGTGCCAGCATCACCGGGGGACGAGAGAACACCGGGGAGCTGTTTTTT | CASITGGRENTGELFF
TRBJ2-5 | . | TRBV7-2 | . | TGTGCCAGCAGCTGGGTTACAGGGCCCCAAGAGACCCAGTACTTC | CASSWVTGPQETQYF
TRBJ2-6 | few | TRBV7-9 | . | TGTGCCAGCAGCTTTGACAGGGTCCTGACTTTC | CASSFDRVLTF
TRBJ2-1 | . | TRBV7-9 | . | TGTGCCAGCAGCTTAAGATTGTCCGTCAATGAGCAGTTCTTC | CASSLRLSVNEQFF
TRBJ2-3 | few | TRBV20-1 | TRBD2 | TGCAGTGCTCTTAGCGGGGATACGCAGTATTTT | CSALSGDTQYF
TRBJ2-7 | . | TRBV7-2 | . | TGTGCCAGCAGCTTAATGAGGTCGAGCTCCTACGAGCAGTACTTC | CASSLMRSSSYEQYF
TRBJ1-1 | . | TRBV14 | . | TGTGCCAGCAGCCAAGATGCGGGAACCCAGAACACTGAAGCTTTCTTT | CASSQDAGTQNTEAFF
TRBJ1-2 | . | TRBV30 | . | TGTGCCTGCCGGACCTGGGGGGACTATGGCTACACCTTC | CACRTWGDYGYTF
TRBJ2-7 | . | TRBV29-1 | . | TGCAGCGTTGTCAGAGGGGGCTCCTACGAGCAGTACTTC | CSVVRGGSYEQYF
TRBJ2-5 | few | TRBV7-9 | TRBD1 | TGTGCCAGCAGCCCGGGGACAGGAGGGGAGACCCAGTACTTC | CASSPGTGGETQYF
TRBJ1-1 | . | TRBV29-1 | . | TGCAGCGTTAGGGATCAGAACACTGAAGCTTTCTTT | CSVRDQNTEAFF
TRBJ2-1 | few | TRBV30 | . | TGTGCCTGGACTTTAGGTGGCTACAATGAGCAGTTCTTC | CAWTLGGYNEQFF